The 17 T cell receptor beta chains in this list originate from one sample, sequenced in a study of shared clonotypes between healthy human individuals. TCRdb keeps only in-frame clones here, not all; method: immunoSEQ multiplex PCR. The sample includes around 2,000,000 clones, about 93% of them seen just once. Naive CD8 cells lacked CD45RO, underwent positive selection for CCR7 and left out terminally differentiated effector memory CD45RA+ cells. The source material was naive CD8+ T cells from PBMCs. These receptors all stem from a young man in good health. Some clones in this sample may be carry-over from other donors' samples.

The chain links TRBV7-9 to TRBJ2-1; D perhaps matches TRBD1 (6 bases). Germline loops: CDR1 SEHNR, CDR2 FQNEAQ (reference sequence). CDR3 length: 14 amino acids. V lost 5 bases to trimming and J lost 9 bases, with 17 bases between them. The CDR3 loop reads CASSTLLGAGEQFF. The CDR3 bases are TGTGCCAGCAGCACCTTGCTGGGGGCGGGTGAGCAGTTCTTC.

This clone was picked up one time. The CDR3 loop is CASSFGTTGGQRYEQYF. The CDR3, as DNA: TGTGCCAGCAGCTTCGGGACGACAGGAGGTCAGCGCTACGAGCAGTACTTC. This chain joins TRBV5-6 and TRBJ2-7, with D tentatively TRBD1 (6 bases). V gave up 2 bases and J gave up 3 bases, with 21 bases separating them. CDR1 and CDR2 from the germline V gene are SGHDT and YYEEEE. The CDR3 has 17 residues.

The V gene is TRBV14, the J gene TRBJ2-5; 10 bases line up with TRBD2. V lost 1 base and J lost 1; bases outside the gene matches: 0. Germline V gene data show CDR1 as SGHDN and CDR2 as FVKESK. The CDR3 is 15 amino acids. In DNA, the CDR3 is TGTGCCAGCAGCCAAGGACTAGCGGGCCAAGAGACCCAGTACTTC. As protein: CASSQGLAGQETQYF. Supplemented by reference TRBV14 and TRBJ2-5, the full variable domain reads EAGVTQFPSHSVIEKGQTVTLRCDPISGHDNLYWYRRVMGKEIKFLLHFVKESKQDESGMPNNRFLAERTGGTYSTLKVQPAELEDSGVYFCASSQGLAGQETQYFGPGTRLLVL.

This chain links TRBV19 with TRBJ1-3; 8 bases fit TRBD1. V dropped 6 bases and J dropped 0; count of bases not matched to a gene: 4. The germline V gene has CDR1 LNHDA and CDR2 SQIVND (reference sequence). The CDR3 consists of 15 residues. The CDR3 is CASSPDRASGNTIYF. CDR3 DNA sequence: TGTGCCAGTAGCCCGGACAGGGCCTCTGGAAACACCATATATTTT.

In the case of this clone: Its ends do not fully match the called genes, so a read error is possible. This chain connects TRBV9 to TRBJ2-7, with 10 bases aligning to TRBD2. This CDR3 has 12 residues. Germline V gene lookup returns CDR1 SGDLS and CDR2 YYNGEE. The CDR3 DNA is TGTGCCAGCAGTAACCTAGCGGGAGAGAGGAACTTC. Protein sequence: CASSNLAGERNF.

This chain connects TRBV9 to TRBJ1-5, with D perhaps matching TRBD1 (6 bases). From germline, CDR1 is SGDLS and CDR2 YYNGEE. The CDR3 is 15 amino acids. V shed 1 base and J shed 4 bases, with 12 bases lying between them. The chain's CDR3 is CASSVTGRANQPQHF. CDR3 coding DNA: TGTGCCAGCAGCGTAACAGGGAGGGCAAATCAGCCCCAGCATTTT.

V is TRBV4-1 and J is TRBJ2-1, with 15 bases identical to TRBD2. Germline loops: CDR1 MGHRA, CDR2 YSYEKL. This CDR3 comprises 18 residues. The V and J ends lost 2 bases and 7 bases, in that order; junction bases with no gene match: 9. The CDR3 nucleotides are TGCGCCAGCAGCCAATTCCCCTGGGGACTAGCGGGAGGAAATGAGCAGTTCTTC. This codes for CASSQFPWGLAGGNEQFF.

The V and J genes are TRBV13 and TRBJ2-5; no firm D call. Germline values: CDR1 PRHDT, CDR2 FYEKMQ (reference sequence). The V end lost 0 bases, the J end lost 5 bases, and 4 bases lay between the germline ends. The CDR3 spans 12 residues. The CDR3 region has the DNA TGTGCCAGCAGCTTAGGGTCTGAGACCCAGTACTTC. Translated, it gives CASSLGSETQYF.

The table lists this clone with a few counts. The CDR3 loop is CASSHLAGGMDTEAFF. CDR3 nucleotides: TGCGCCAGCAGCCACCTAGCAGGGGGCATGGACACTGAAGCTTTCTTT. V usage is TRBV4-1 and J usage is TRBJ1-1; 8 nucleotides align to TRBD1. The ends lost 3 bases at V and 3 bases at J; junction bases unmatched: 9. The CDR3 runs to 16 residues. From germline, CDR1 is MGHRA and CDR2 YSYEKL.

The CDR3 nucleotides read TGTGCCAGCAGCGTAGAGGGACTCCTCCCAGATACGCAGTATTTT. Protein: CASSVEGLLPDTQYF. The rearrangement links TRBV9 to TRBJ2-3, with D tentatively TRBD2 (6 bases). CDR1 is SGDLS, CDR2 YYNGEE, per germline. The CDR3 length is 15 residues. V lost 0 bases and J 4 bases, leaving 12 bases between the germline ends.

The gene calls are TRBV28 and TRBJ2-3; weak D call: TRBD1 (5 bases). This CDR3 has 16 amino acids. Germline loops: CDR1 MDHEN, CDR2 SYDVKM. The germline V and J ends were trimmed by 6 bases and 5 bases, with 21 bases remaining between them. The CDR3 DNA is TGTGCCAGCAGCCATAAGACAGTTTTAAGGGGAGATACGCAGTATTTT. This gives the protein CASSHKTVLRGDTQYF.

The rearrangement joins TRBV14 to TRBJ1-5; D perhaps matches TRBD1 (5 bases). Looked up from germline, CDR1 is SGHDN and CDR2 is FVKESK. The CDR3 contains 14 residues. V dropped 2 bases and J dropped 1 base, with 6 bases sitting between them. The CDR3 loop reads CASSQKGSNQPQHF. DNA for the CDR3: TGTGCCAGCAGCCAAAAGGGGAGCAATCAGCCCCAGCATTTT.

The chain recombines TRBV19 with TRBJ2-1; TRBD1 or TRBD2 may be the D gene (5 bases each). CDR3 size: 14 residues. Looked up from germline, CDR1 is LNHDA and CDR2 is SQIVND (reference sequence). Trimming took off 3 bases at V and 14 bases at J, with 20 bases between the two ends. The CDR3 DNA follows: TGTGCCAGTAGTATGAGGACACCTACCACGGAGGAGTTCTTC. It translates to CASSMRTPTTEEFF.

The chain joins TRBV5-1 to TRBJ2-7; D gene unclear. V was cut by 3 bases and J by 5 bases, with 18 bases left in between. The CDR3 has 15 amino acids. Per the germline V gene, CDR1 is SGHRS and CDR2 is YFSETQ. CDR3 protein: CASSYSAATSDEQYF. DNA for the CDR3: TGCGCCAGCAGCTATAGTGCGGCGACCTCAGACGAGCAGTACTTC.

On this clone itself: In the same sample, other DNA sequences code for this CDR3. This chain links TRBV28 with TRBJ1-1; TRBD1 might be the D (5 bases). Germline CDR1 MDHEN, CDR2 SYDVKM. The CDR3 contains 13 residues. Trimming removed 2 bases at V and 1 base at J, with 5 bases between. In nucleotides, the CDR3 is TGTGCCAGCAGTTTAGGACAGAACACTGAAGCTTTCTTT. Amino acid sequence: CASSLGQNTEAFF. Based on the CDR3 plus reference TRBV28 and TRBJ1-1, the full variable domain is DVKVTQSSRYLVKRTGEKVFLECVQDMDHENMFWYRQDPGLGLRLIYFSYDVKMKEKGDIPEGYSVSREKKERFSLILESASTNQTSMYLCASSLGQNTEAFFGQGTRLTVV.

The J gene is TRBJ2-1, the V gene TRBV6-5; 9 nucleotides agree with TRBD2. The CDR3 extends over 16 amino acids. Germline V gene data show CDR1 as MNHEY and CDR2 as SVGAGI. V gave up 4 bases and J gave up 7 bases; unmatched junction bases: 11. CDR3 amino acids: CASSSPGGRARNEQFF. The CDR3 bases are TGTGCCAGCAGTTCCCCCGGCGGGAGGGCTCGGAATGAGCAGTTCTTC.

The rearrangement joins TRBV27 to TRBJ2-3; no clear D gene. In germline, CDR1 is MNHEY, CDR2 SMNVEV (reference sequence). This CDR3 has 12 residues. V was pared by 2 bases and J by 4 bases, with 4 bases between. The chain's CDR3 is CASSLKSDTQYF. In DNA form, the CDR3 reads TGTGCCAGCAGTTTAAAATCAGATACGCAGTATTTT.